This is a list of T cell receptor beta chains from one sample in a study of blood T cell repertoires in COVID-19. Assay: immunoSEQ multiplex PCR; the TCRdb copy retains only in-frame clones and omits some. The sample consists of roughly 150,000 clones, 80% of them appearing once. Sequenced: peripheral blood. All receptors come from a woman between 50 and 59 years old with acute or convalescent COVID-19. CDR3s include the opening cysteine and the closing phenylalanine or tryptophan. The D gene is left open where the match is weak. The size entry is marked missing in some rows and otherwise reads once, few, many or a size class.

v_gene	abundance	j_gene	d_gene	CDR3nt	CDR3aa
TRBV19	few	TRBJ2-7	NA	TGTGCCAGTAGGGAGGTGCCTTGGGGCTCCTACGAGCAGTACTTC	CASREVPWGSYEQYF
TRBV7-2	NA	TRBJ2-1	TRBD2	TGTGCCAGCAGCTTAGCGCCCAGCGGGGGGGTGGGTGAGCAGTTCTTC	CASSLAPSGGVGEQFF
TRBV6-5	NA	TRBJ1-2	NA	TGTGCCAGCAGTTCCAACGAGGGACTGCGTGGCTACACCTTC	CASSSNEGLRGYTF
TRBV19	NA	TRBJ2-1	NA	TGTGCCAGCTCGTATGGGACATTCGACAATGAGCAGTTCTTC	CASSYGTFDNEQFF
TRBV12-3/TRBV12-4	NA	TRBJ2-3	NA	TGTGCCAGCCTAGCGCAATCAGATACGCAGTATTTT	CASLAQSDTQYF
TRBV7-8	once	TRBJ2-7	TRBD1	TGTGTCGCCCGGGACAGGGGTACCTACGAGCAGTACTTC	CVARDRGTYEQYF
TRBV2	few	TRBJ2-7	TRBD1	TGTGCCAGCAGTGGAGGGCAGGGACAGGGTTCCTACGAGCAGTACTTC	CASSGGQGQGSYEQYF
TRBV19	NA	TRBJ1-2	NA	TGTGCCAGTAGAGAAATAGGGGCATCTTATGGCTACACCTTC	CASREIGASYGYTF
TRBV5-1	NA	TRBJ1-1	NA	TGCGCCAGCAGCTTTGGAAGTAGCGCTGAAGCTTTCTTT	CASSFGSSAEAFF
TRBV9	NA	TRBJ1-1	TRBD1	TGTGCCAGCAGTACGACAGGGGGGTCGAACACTGAAGCTTTCTTT	CASSTTGGSNTEAFF
TRBV5-8	NA	TRBJ2-1	NA	TGTGCCAGCAGCTTTTTTTCTTTGGAGCAGTTCTTC	CASSFFSLEQFF
TRBV6-1	NA	TRBJ2-3	TRBD1	TGTGCCAGCAGTGAAGTGTCCCCGGGACAGGTGTTCAGGGATACGCAGTATTTT	CASSEVSPGQVFRDTQYF